The present entry profiles one T cell receptor beta chain with its context. This specimen comes from a study of human CD8 memory T cell subsets. What supplied the PBMC was buffy coats of healthy donors. Total RNA was taken from approximately 140,000 sorted CD8+ T cells, in duplicate, per subset. Libraries for TCR beta were constructed using UMI-labeled 5' RACE. In the original workflow: Each of the TCR beta libraries had somewhere between roughly 2,700 and 18,000 functional CDR3 beta clonotypes in it. Reanalyzing the 5' RACE reads, TCRdb keeps one entry per CDR3 protein, without DNA. The V and J calls shown here were made by TCRdb, not taken from the authors' results. Its table records thousands of distinct CDR3 sequences. Per germline, CDR1 MNHEY and CDR2 SMNVEV (reference sequence). The CDR3 is 16 residues long.

This receptor was identified in a human donor in good health. Input material: CD8+ T cells from PBMCs. The chain is built from TRBV27 and TRBJ2-1. This chain's CDR3 is CASSLTGGRAYNEQFF.